One sample yielded the 12 T cell receptor beta chains listed below, sequenced in a study of shared clonotypes between healthy human individuals. Naive CD8 isolation took CD45RO-negative cells positively selected for CCR7 and excluded terminally differentiated effector memory CD45RA+ cells. Measured with immunoSEQ multiplex PCR; TCRdb has only the in-frame clones, and not every one. In the table there are about 2 million clones, approximately 95% of which are singletons. Sequenced: naive CD8+ T cells sorted from blood. The origin of the receptors is a man younger than 30 in good health.

J is TRBJ2-3 and V is TRBV27; 7 positions agree with TRBD2. The germline V gene has CDR1 MNHEY and CDR2 SMNVEV (reference sequence). V shed 6 bases and J 3 bases; nucleotides not matched to a gene: 9. There are 15 residues in the CDR3. The CDR3 protein is CASSPLREGTDTQYF. The CDR3 DNA sequence: TGTGCCAGCAGCCCCTTGAGGGAGGGTACAGATACGCAGTATTTT.

The V and J genes are TRBV4-1 and TRBJ2-7; D unresolved. Trimming shortened V by 2 bases and J by 4 bases, and 12 bases separated the two germline ends. Germline V lookup: CDR1 MGHRA, CDR2 YSYEKL. The CDR3 runs to 14 residues. Written as DNA, the CDR3 is TGCGCCAGCAGCCAATTGGACGCGGTGTACGAGCAGTACTTC. This codes for CASSQLDAVYEQYF.

This clone was found once. V and J are TRBV7-3 and TRBJ2-3; D call uncertain. The CDR3 sequence is 14 residues long. Trimming shortened V by 1 base and J by 5 bases, and 10 bases separated the two germline ends. Looked up from germline, CDR1 is SGHTA and CDR2 is FQGTGA. In DNA, the CDR3 is TGTGCCAGCAGCTTAATTGGCCCGGGAGATACGCAGTATTTT. Translated, it gives CASSLIGPGDTQYF.

The chain combines TRBV4-1 with TRBJ2-7; no reliable D call. Per germline, CDR1 MGHRA and CDR2 YSYEKL. V was trimmed by 4 bases and J by 5 bases, leaving 15 bases between them. The CDR3 sequence is 14 residues long. CDR3 nucleotide sequence: TGCGCCAGCAGCCTGGGCGAAGGCCTGAACGAGCAGTACTTC. It is translated as CASSLGEGLNEQYF.

V gene TRBV6-6 combines with J gene TRBJ2-7; tentative D call: TRBD2 (6 bases). This CDR3 contains 13 residues. V lost 6 bases to trimming and J lost 3 bases, with 12 bases between them. The germline gives CDR1 MNHNY, CDR2 SVGAGI (reference sequence). The CDR3 spells CASSTNSGYEQYF. As DNA, the CDR3 is TGTGCCAGCAGCACGAATAGCGGCTACGAGCAGTACTTC.

V gene TRBV15 combines with J gene TRBJ2-2, with 9 bases aligning to TRBD1. The CDR3 is made up of 19 amino acids. Germline CDR1 is LNHNV and CDR2 is YYDKDF (reference sequence). The ends lost 1 base at V and 3 bases at J; junction bases unmatched: 12. The CDR3 reads CATSRVPTGGFEDTGELFF. CDR3 DNA sequence: TGTGCCACCAGCAGAGTGCCCACAGGGGGCTTTGAGGACACCGGGGAGCTGTTTTTT.

The chain links TRBV29-1 to TRBJ1-2, with TRBD1 as a possible D gene (5 bases). Trimming pared 5 bases from V and 5 bases from J, leaving 18 bases between. Looked up from germline, CDR1 is SQVTM and CDR2 is ANQGSEA. The CDR3 has 14 residues. CDR3 in amino acids: CSVIAPGGTYGYTF. As DNA, the CDR3 is TGCAGCGTTATAGCCCCCGGGGGTACTTATGGCTACACCTTC.

In DNA, the CDR3 is TGTGCCAGCAGAATCTCAGTGGGAGCTTGGTCCTACGAGCAGTACTTC. Translated, it gives CASRISVGAWSYEQYF. The chain combines TRBV27 with TRBJ2-7; the D gene is possibly TRBD2 (5 bases). The germline gives CDR1 MNHEY, CDR2 SMNVEV (reference sequence). The V and J ends lost 6 bases and 1 base respectively, with 19 bases between them. The CDR3 runs to 16 residues.

In this sample, this clone turned up once. The identical CDR3 is also encoded by other nucleotide sequences in the sample. The J gene is TRBJ2-7, the V gene TRBV9; TRBD2 matches 9 bases. Looked up from germline, CDR1 is SGDLS and CDR2 is YYNGEE. The CDR3 covers 15 residues. The J segment lost 2 bases and the V segment lost 0 bases, leaving 3 bases of the junction unmatched. CDR3 nucleotide sequence: TGTGCCAGCAGCGTAGAGGCTAGCGGGGCCTACGAGCAGTACTTC. It translates to CASSVEASGAYEQYF.

The rearrangement joins TRBV25-1 to TRBJ2-7; 12 nucleotides line up with TRBD2. The CDR3 loop spans 18 amino acids. Germline values: CDR1 MGHDK, CDR2 SYGVNS. Trimming removed 2 bases from V and 5 bases from J; junction bases left unmatched: 13. The CDR3 DNA is TGTGCCAGCAGTGAAAGACTAGCGGGAGCCGCCGAACATCACGAGCAGTACTTC. Residues: CASSERLAGAAEHHEQYF.

V and J are TRBV19 and TRBJ1-6, with D uncertain. CDR1 and CDR2 from the germline V gene are LNHDA and SQIVND (reference sequence). The CDR3 sequence is 15 residues long. Between the trimmed V and J ends, which lost 5 bases and 0 bases, there was a span of 8 bases. The chain's CDR3 is CASSPQSSYNSPLHF. The CDR3 nucleotides are TGTGCCAGTAGTCCGCAGAGCTCCTATAATTCACCCCTCCACTTT. Full variable domain (missing parts from reference TRBV19 and TRBJ1-6): DGGITQSPKYLFRKEGQNVTLSCEQNLNHDAMYWYRQDPGQGLRLIYYSQIVNDFQKGDIAEGYSVSREKKESFPLTVTSAQKNPTAFYLCASSPQSSYNSPLHFGNGTRLTVT.

This chain connects TRBV5-1 to TRBJ2-2; TRBD2 is a possible D gene (5 bases). The CDR3 runs to 15 residues. Trimming pared 1 base from V and 0 bases from J, leaving 7 bases between. Germline CDR1 SGHRS, CDR2 YFSETQ. CDR3 bases: TGCGCCAGCAGCTTGTCTAGCCCGAACACCGGGGAGCTGTTTTTT. Translation: CASSLSSPNTGELFF.